One TCR beta chain is described in this entry. Its antigen is as yet unknown. Each CDR3 protein gets one entry after TCRdb re-called the RT-PCR reads with MiXCR. The sample has 600,000 to 850,000 distinct CDR3 sequences; approximately 14% are singletons. This sample was included in a study of response to subunit inactivated influenza vaccine. Broader study findings: The authors proposed limited new T cell recruitment per seasonal influenza vaccination.

The germline V gene encodes CDR1 SGHAT and CDR2 FQNNGV. V was cut by 7 bases and J by 7 bases, with 23 bases left in between. There are 15 residues in the CDR3. The sequencing here drew on PBMCs from blood, taken 14 to 15 days before vaccination. This chain uses TRBV11-2 with TRBJ2-7; no firm D call. This clonotype originated in a man in his forties or fifties who received an inactivated influenza vaccine. CDR3 protein: CASTTTRALRGEQYF. For the CDR3, the DNA is TGTGCCAGCACCACGACAAGAGCTCTACGAGGAGAGCAGTACTTC.